These 20 T cell receptor beta chains were all obtained from the same sample, sequenced in a study of T-cell memory formation after mild COVID-19. TCRdb processed the 5' RACE reads anew with MiXCR; each CDR3 protein has one entry. Of roughly 550,000 distinct CDR3 sequences in the sample, roughly 22% were seen once. Sequenced input: PBMCs or a T cell subset sorted from them (not recorded which). These receptors were obtained from an adult woman who had mild COVID-19 (a few samples of this study predate the infection). Cell type and time point are not known.

This clonotype was observed once. The V and J genes are TRBV30 and TRBJ1-2; D perhaps matches TRBD1 (5 bases). Germline CDR1 GTSNPN, CDR2 SVGIG (reference sequence). The CDR3 is 11 amino acids. The ends were cut back, 4 bases at V and 7 bases at J, with 10 bases in the middle. For the CDR3, the DNA is TGTGCCTGGATGTCAGGGCTTGGCTACACCTTC. Its translation: CAWMSGLGYTF.

The rearrangement joins TRBV7-9 to TRBJ2-7; 8 bases fit TRBD2. The CDR3 loop spans 15 amino acids. J lost 3 bases, V lost 2 bases, and 6 bases had no gene match. Germline V gives CDR1 SEHNR, CDR2 FQNEAQ (reference sequence). CDR3 DNA: TGTGCCAGCAGCTTAAGGGGACTAGTTGTCTACGAGCAGTACTTC. This codes for CASSLRGLVVYEQYF.

This clonotype has just a few counts. This chain joins TRBV12-3 or TRBV12-4 and TRBJ2-1; D is undetermined. The CDR3 runs to 10 residues. With 8 bases removed from V and 7 bases from J, the gap between germline ends came to 6 bases. The CDR3 region is CASFGNEQFF. Here the CDR3 DNA reads TGTGCCAGCTTTGGGAATGAGCAGTTCTTC.

The V gene is TRBV20-1, the J gene TRBJ2-7; 8 nucleotides align to TRBD1. This CDR3 spans 15 amino acids. Looked up from germline, CDR1 is DFQATT and CDR2 is SNEGSKA (reference sequence). V lost 3 bases to trimming and J lost 3 bases; unmatched junction nucleotides: 10. CDR3 sequence: CSASYLGQEIYEQYF. The CDR3 DNA follows: TGCAGTGCTAGTTACTTGGGACAGGAAATCTACGAGCAGTACTTC.

This chain links TRBV7-9 with TRBJ2-1, with D perhaps TRBD1 (6 bases). The germline V gene has CDR1 SEHNR and CDR2 FQNEAQ (reference sequence). This CDR3 comprises 16 residues. Trimming removed 3 bases from V and 0 bases from J, with 12 bases in between. The CDR3 DNA reads TGTGCCAGCAGCTTTTTGGACAGTAGCTCCTACAATGAGCAGTTCTTC. This encodes CASSFLDSSSYNEQFF.

This clonotype was counted only a few times. J is TRBJ2-2 and V is TRBV29-1; tentative D call: TRBD2 (6 bases). The CDR3 runs to 14 residues. Trimming stripped 4 bases from V and 3 bases from J, with 12 bases between. Germline values: CDR1 SQVTM, CDR2 ANQGSEA. CDR3 residues: CSVAAGWDTGELFF. The CDR3 bases are TGCAGCGTTGCGGCGGGGTGGGACACCGGGGAGCTGTTTTTT.

The rearrangement uses TRBV7-9 and TRBJ2-7; 7 bases map to TRBD2. Germline lookup yields CDR1 SEHNR and CDR2 FQNEAQ (reference sequence). Trimming took 4 bases from V and 7 from J; bases not matched to a gene: 4. This CDR3 comprises 12 residues. The CDR3 region is CASSSAGDEQYF. The CDR3, as DNA: TGTGCCAGCAGCTCCGCGGGGGATGAGCAGTACTTC.

Many counts were recorded for this clonotype. The chain employs TRBV2 and TRBJ1-6; weak D call: TRBD1 (5 bases). The germline V gene has CDR1 SNHLY and CDR2 FYNNEI. The V end lost 8 bases, the J end lost 6 bases, and 17 bases lay between the germline ends. The CDR3 loop spans 15 amino acids. CDR3 in amino acids: CASGGVADGNSPLHF. The CDR3 bases are TGTGCCAGCGGAGGGGTGGCAGACGGTAATTCACCCCTCCACTTT.

The chain links TRBV7-8 to TRBJ2-1; TRBD2 is a possible D gene (6 bases). Per germline, CDR1 SGHVS and CDR2 FQNEAQ. This CDR3 contains 16 residues. Trimming stripped 2 bases from V and 2 bases from J, with 13 bases between. In DNA, the CDR3 is TGTGCCAGCAGCTTAAACCCCGGAGGGGCCTACAATGAGCAGTTCTTC. Encoded protein: CASSLNPGGAYNEQFF.

There are a few counts of this clonotype. The chain recombines TRBV7-2 with TRBJ2-1; 11 bases map to TRBD2. Germline-derived CDR1 and CDR2 are SGHTA and FQGNSA. The CDR3 runs 17 residues. Trimming took 1 base from V and 4 from J; bases not matched to a gene: 6. The CDR3 reads CASSLVGGLAGYNEQFF. DNA for the CDR3: TGTGCCAGCAGCTTAGTGGGTGGACTAGCGGGTTACAATGAGCAGTTCTTC.

The V call is TRBV5-1, the J call TRBJ2-3, with 10 bases matching TRBD2. CDR1 is SGHRS, CDR2 YFSETQ, per germline. Unmatched junction bases numbered 5, after V lost 3 bases and J lost 1 base. CDR3 length: 16 amino acids. The CDR3, as DNA: TGCGCCAGCAGCTCCGGTGGGACTAGCGGCACAGATACGCAGTATTTT. This codes for CASSSGGTSGTDTQYF.

This clonotype was seen a few times. The chain combines TRBV10-3 with TRBJ2-6; 9 nucleotides line up with TRBD1. The CDR3 runs to 16 residues. J was trimmed by 2 bases and V by 8 bases; bases with no gene match: 7. Germline assignment: CDR1 ENHRY and CDR2 SYGVKD. For the CDR3, the DNA is TGTGCCATCTCGGACAGGGGCGGGACTGGGGCCAACGTCCTGACTTTC. Translated, it gives CAISDRGGTGANVLTF.

This clonotype appeared a few times. V and J are TRBV10-3 and TRBJ2-7, with 10 bases matching TRBD1. This CDR3 contains 14 residues. Looked up from germline, CDR1 is ENHRY and CDR2 is SYGVKD. Trimming removed 6 bases from V and 4 bases from J; junction bases left unmatched: 6. For the CDR3, the DNA is TGTGCCATCAGGGGGACAGGGGACCCATACGAGCAGTACTTC. Residues: CAIRGTGDPYEQYF.

This clonotype was seen more than once but under ten times. The rearrangement links TRBV4-1 to TRBJ2-5; tentatively, D is TRBD2 (5 bases). This CDR3 comprises 13 residues. Germline CDR1 reads MGHRA; CDR2 reads YSYEKL. Between the trimmed V and J ends, which lost 0 bases and 8 bases, there was a span of 10 bases. Here the CDR3 reads CASSQDRGNTQYF. CDR3 sequence (DNA): TGCGCCAGCAGCCAAGATCGAGGGAATACCCAGTACTTC.

The chain links TRBV10-3 to TRBJ2-3, with D hard to call. Germline-derived CDR1 and CDR2 are ENHRY and SYGVKD. The germline V and J ends were trimmed by 4 bases and 2 bases, with 4 bases remaining between them. This CDR3 spans 12 amino acids. In nucleotides, the CDR3 is TGTGCCATCAGTGGTCTCACAGATACGCAGTATTTT. Translating it yields CAISGLTDTQYF.

In its sample, this clonotype was seen a few times. The CDR3 region has the DNA TGTGCCAGCAGCAAACTTAGCGGCTCCTACGAGCAGTACTTC. This translates into CASSKLSGSYEQYF. The genes are TRBV6-2 or TRBV6-3 and TRBJ2-7, with a tentative D call TRBD2 (6 bases). Germline V CDR1 and CDR2: MNHEY, SVGEGT. The CDR3 length is 14 residues. V was cut by 6 bases and J by 0 bases, with 12 bases left in between.

This clonotype was seen more than once but under ten times. The chain uses TRBV20-1 and TRBJ2-7; TRBD2 aligns across 7 bases. This CDR3 comprises 14 residues. Trimming at V came to 5 bases and at J to 4 bases, leaving 11 bases not matched to a gene. Germline V gives CDR1 DFQATT, CDR2 SNEGSKA (reference sequence). This chain's CDR3 is CSAPRVAGGYEQYF. DNA of the CDR3: TGCAGTGCTCCCAGGGTTGCCGGGGGGTACGAGCAGTACTTC.

The V call is TRBV12-3 or TRBV12-4, the J call TRBJ2-1; 14 bases match TRBD2. There are 18 residues in the CDR3. V was clipped by 0 bases and J by 4 bases; unmatched bases: 5. The CDR3 region has the DNA TGTGCCAGCAGTTTAGCGGGGACTAGCGGGAGTTCATACAATGAGCAGTTCTTC. As protein: CASSLAGTSGSSYNEQFF.

There are a few counts of this clonotype. The V call is TRBV7-9, the J call TRBJ2-7; 10 nucleotides match TRBD1. Germline V gene sequence: CDR1 SEHNR, CDR2 FQNEAQ (reference sequence). V shed 6 bases and J 2 bases; nucleotides not matched to a gene: 10. This CDR3 region has 16 residues. The CDR3 coding sequence is TGTGCCAGCAGTGGGACAGGGGCCTTTAATCCCTACGAGCAGTACTTC. Residues: CASSGTGAFNPYEQYF.

This clonotype appeared a few times. V gene TRBV6-5 combines with J gene TRBJ2-7; 8 bases align to TRBD1. CDR3 length: 14 residues. Germline CDR1 MNHEY, CDR2 SVGAGI. With V trimmed by 6 bases and J by 4 bases, 8 bases remained unmatched. The CDR3 loop reads CASRRGQGAYEQYF. The CDR3 DNA is TGTGCCAGCAGACGAGGACAGGGTGCGTACGAGCAGTACTTC.